Each of the 23 T cell receptor beta chains below was sequenced from the same sample in a study of T-cell memory formation after mild COVID-19. Via MiXCR, TCRdb re-called the 5' RACE reads, giving one row per CDR3 protein. The sample has 430,000 or so distinct CDR3 sequences; around a quarter are singletons. The sequenced sample consisted of PBMCs or a T cell subset sorted from them (not recorded which). Source of these receptors: an adult woman who had mild COVID-19 (a few samples of this study predate the infection). Cell type and time point are not known.

The rearrangement joins TRBV12-3 or TRBV12-4 to TRBJ2-5; TRBD1 agrees at 9 bases. Trimming cost V 5 bases and J 4 bases; bases outside gene matches: 8. The CDR3 totals 15 residues. The DNA of the CDR3 is TGTGCCAGCAGTCCACAGGGGGCTGGGGGAGAGACCCAGTACTTC. Translated, it gives CASSPQGAGGETQYF.

The chain carries TRBV20-1 and TRBJ1-1, with unresolved D. The CDR3 is 11 residues long. V lost 3 bases and J lost 1, with 3 bases in between. CDR1 is DFQATT and CDR2 is SNEGSKA in the germline V gene (reference sequence). The CDR3 spells CSARGNTEAFF. The DNA of the CDR3 is TGCAGTGCTAGGGGGAACACTGAAGCTTTCTTT.

The chain carries TRBV30 and TRBJ1-1; perhaps TRBD1 as D (5 bases). The germline gives CDR1 GTSNPN, CDR2 SVGIG (reference sequence). Trimming took 5 bases from V and 5 from J, leaving 15 bases between them. This CDR3 contains 13 residues. The CDR3 is CAWSQVPGTEAFF. CDR3 DNA sequence: TGTGCCTGGTCACAGGTACCTGGGACTGAAGCTTTCTTT.

This clonotype was counted only a few times. The chain combines TRBV12-3 or TRBV12-4 with TRBJ2-7, with 10 positions matching TRBD1. V trimming: 6 bases; J trimming: 3 bases; junction bases outside the gene matches: 5. The CDR3 is made up of 14 amino acids. The CDR3 sequence is CASRLGQGDYEQYF. Written as DNA, the CDR3 is TGTGCCAGCAGACTCGGACAGGGGGACTACGAGCAGTACTTC.

This clonotype was counted only a few times. The chain has TRBV12-3 or TRBV12-4 and TRBJ1-5, with D unresolved. The length of the CDR3 is 14 residues. V was cut by 1 base and J by 3 bases, with 7 bases left in between. DNA of the CDR3: TGTGCCAGCAGTTTAGGGGTGATCAATCAGCCCCAGCATTTT. Its protein is CASSLGVINQPQHF.

V and J are TRBV4-2 and TRBJ2-5; D is possibly TRBD1 (5 bases). Trimming took off 0 bases at V and 5 bases at J, with 13 bases between the two ends. CDR1 is LGHNA and CDR2 is YNFKEQ in the germline V gene. The CDR3 runs 15 residues. DNA of the CDR3: TGTGCCAGCAGCCAAGAAAGGGGCGCGGATGAGACCCAGTACTTC. Amino acid sequence: CASSQERGADETQYF.

The V call is TRBV5-1, the J call TRBJ2-3; TRBD1 might be the D (6 bases). V dropped 6 bases and J dropped 2 bases, with 16 bases sitting between them. Germline CDR1 and CDR2: SGHRS and YFSETQ. CDR3 length: 15 residues. CDR3 nucleotide sequence: TGCGCCAGCACCCCCTCCCACAGGGCCACAGATACGCAGTATTTT. Translated, it gives CASTPSHRATDTQYF.

This clonotype was recorded at least ten times. The genes are TRBV11-2 and TRBJ1-4; D is uncertain. The germline CDR1 and CDR2 sequences are SGHAT and FQNNGV. V was cut by 4 bases and J by 3 bases, with 15 bases left in between. This CDR3 contains 16 residues. The CDR3 loop reads CASSSQMDGPNEKLFF. The CDR3, as DNA: TGTGCCAGCAGCTCACAAATGGACGGTCCTAATGAAAAACTGTTTTTT.

This clonotype has just a few counts. The chain carries TRBV4-2 and TRBJ2-3; 12 positions agree with TRBD2. The V gene's germline CDR1 is LGHNA and CDR2 YNFKEQ. The CDR3 contains 15 residues. The V and J ends lost 6 bases and 3 bases, in that order; junction bases with no gene match: 4. CDR3 residues: CASRLTSGGTDTQYF. The CDR3 coding sequence is TGTGCCAGCAGATTGACTAGCGGGGGTACAGATACGCAGTATTTT.

The V call is TRBV19, the J call TRBJ2-5; D uncertain. Trimming removed 4 bases at V and 5 bases at J, with 11 bases between. Germline V gene data show CDR1 as LNHDA and CDR2 as SQIVND (reference sequence). The length of the CDR3 is 13 residues. The CDR3 DNA reads as TGTGCCAGTAGTAGGGTCCCCCCGGAGACCCAGTACTTC. Its translation is CASSRVPPETQYF.

This chain connects TRBV19 to TRBJ1-3, with D uncertain. Trimming removed 6 bases at V and 1 base at J, with 10 bases between. The germline gives CDR1 LNHDA, CDR2 SQIVND (reference sequence). The CDR3 has 14 amino acids. For the CDR3, the DNA is TGTGCCAGTAGGATATCGGGTTCTGGAAACACCATATATTTT. The encoded protein is CASRISGSGNTIYF.

The chain employs TRBV5-1 and TRBJ2-7, with 7 bases lining up with TRBD1. J was trimmed by 1 base and V by 0 bases; bases with no gene match: 4. CDR1 and CDR2 from the germline V gene are SGHRS and YFSETQ. The length of the CDR3 is 15 residues. The CDR3 sequence is CASSLDRGNSYEQYF. The CDR3, as DNA: TGCGCCAGCAGCTTGGACAGGGGAAATTCCTACGAGCAGTACTTC.

This sequence joins TRBV7-6 and TRBJ2-2, with D possibly matching TRBD2 (6 bases). The CDR3 is 17 amino acids. With 3 bases removed from V and 6 bases from J, the gap between germline ends came to 20 bases. Germline V lookup: CDR1 SGHVS, CDR2 FNYEAQ. This CDR3 is CASSFGGNPLRAGELFF. DNA for the CDR3: TGTGCCAGCAGCTTTGGAGGGAACCCTCTTAGGGCCGGGGAGCTGTTTTTT.

V usage is TRBV5-1 and J usage is TRBJ2-5; D tentatively fits TRBD1 or TRBD2 (5 bases each). The ends were cut back, 0 bases at V and 5 bases at J, with 14 bases in the middle. The V gene's germline CDR1 is SGHRS and CDR2 YFSETQ. The CDR3 loop spans 15 amino acids. CDR3 nucleotide sequence: TGCGCCAGCAGCTTGGAGGGACGCCTTGGGGAGACCCAGTACTTC. Amino acid sequence: CASSLEGRLGETQYF.

V gene TRBV7-3 combines with J gene TRBJ2-5; 9 bases map to TRBD1. Losses at the gene ends were 2 bases for V and 5 bases for J; bases not matched to a gene: 6. CDR3 length: 15 residues. Looked up from germline, CDR1 is SGHTA and CDR2 is FQGTGA. DNA of the CDR3: TGTGCCAGCAGCTTATCGGGACAGGGTTGGGAGACCCAGTACTTC. Protein product: CASSLSGQGWETQYF.

The chain carries TRBV3-1 and TRBJ2-1; D is ambiguous. Between the trimmed V and J ends, which lost 4 bases and 3 bases, there was a span of 13 bases. There are 15 residues in the CDR3. The germline V gene encodes CDR1 LGHDT and CDR2 YNNKEL (reference sequence). For the CDR3, the DNA is TGTGCCAGCAGCCCTGGCCCAACCAACTACAATGAGCAGTTCTTC. Protein product: CASSPGPTNYNEQFF.

The V call is TRBV3-1, the J call TRBJ2-7; TRBD2 might be the D (6 bases). Germline V gene data show CDR1 as LGHDT and CDR2 as YNNKEL (reference sequence). V dropped 2 bases and J dropped 1 base, with 9 bases sitting between them. The CDR3 contains 14 residues. CDR3 nucleotides: TGTGCCAGCAGCCAACGCGGGGATTCCTACGAGCAGTACTTC. Protein sequence: CASSQRGDSYEQYF.

A few counts support this clonotype. This sequence joins TRBV5-1 and TRBJ2-5; perhaps D is TRBD1 or TRBD2 (5 bases each). The CDR3 loop spans 14 amino acids. Trimming took 4 bases from V and 5 from J, leaving 15 bases between them. The germline V gene encodes CDR1 SGHRS and CDR2 YFSETQ. This chain's CDR3 is CASSTRGGRETQYF. Written as DNA, the CDR3 is TGCGCCAGCAGCACCCGTGGGGGACGGGAGACCCAGTACTTC.

This clonotype appeared a few times. This rearrangement joins TRBV5-1 to TRBJ1-2; 11 positions match TRBD1. Trimming cost V 6 bases and J 7 bases; bases outside gene matches: 5. CDR1 and CDR2 (germline): SGHRS, YFSETQ. The CDR3 loop spans 13 amino acids. As DNA, the CDR3 is TGCGCCAGCACCGGGACAGGGGGATCTGGCTACACCTTC. Translated: CASTGTGGSGYTF. Using reference TRBV5-1 and TRBJ1-2 for the parts outside the CDR3, the full variable domain is KAGVTQTPRYLIKTRGQQVTLSCSPISGHRSVSWYQQTPGQGLQFLFEYFSETQRNKGNFPGRFSGRQFSNSRSEMNVSTLELGDSALYLCASTGTGGSGYTFGSGTRLTVV.

The rearrangement uses TRBV7-9 and TRBJ2-5; D ambiguous. Germline assignment: CDR1 SEHNR and CDR2 FQNEAQ (reference sequence). This CDR3 region has 14 residues. Trimming removed 2 bases from V and 0 bases from J, with 7 bases in between. CDR3 amino acids: CASSLRTDQETQYF. DNA of the CDR3: TGTGCCAGCAGCTTACGGACGGACCAAGAGACCCAGTACTTC.

The sample holds a few counts of this clonotype. The rearrangement joins TRBV29-1 to TRBJ1-4; no clear D gene. The V gene's germline CDR1 is SQVTM and CDR2 ANQGSEA. The CDR3 is made up of 12 amino acids. V was cut by 0 bases and J by 8 bases, with 7 bases left in between. The CDR3 here is CSVEEVGEKLFF. The CDR3 nucleotides read TGCAGCGTTGAAGAGGTGGGAGAAAAACTGTTTTTT.

V gene TRBV5-6 combines with J gene TRBJ2-1; D ambiguous. V dropped 6 bases and J dropped 0 bases, with 7 bases sitting between them. The CDR3 consists of 13 residues. Germline lookup yields CDR1 SGHDT and CDR2 YYEEEE. CDR3: CASITSSYNEQFF. The CDR3 nucleotides are TGTGCCAGCATCACGAGCTCCTACAATGAGCAGTTCTTC.

J is TRBJ2-7 and V is TRBV27, with 7 bases identical to TRBD2. Trimming took 4 bases from V and 6 from J; bases not matched to a gene: 9. This CDR3 spans 14 amino acids. Germline V lookup: CDR1 MNHEY, CDR2 SMNVEV (reference sequence). The CDR3 bases are TGTGCCAGCAGTTCAGGAGCGGGGATGGGCGAGCAGTACTTC. Its protein is CASSSGAGMGEQYF.